This passage covers 28 T cell receptor beta chains from one sample sequenced in a study of shared clonotypes between healthy human individuals. Produced via immunoSEQ multiplex PCR; TCRdb's table is partial and in-frame only. The sample lists about 1.4 million clones; 95% to 97% were seen once. Sequenced material: naive CD4+ T cells sorted from blood. Subset described: CD45RA+ positively selected. These receptor sequences come from a man aged 30 to 45 in good health.

This clone was seen only once. CDR3 nucleotide sequence: TGTGCCAGCAGTCTAACAGGGTCCTTCTCCTACGAGCAGTACTTC. Protein sequence: CASSLTGSFSYEQYF. This sequence joins TRBV28 and TRBJ2-7; maybe TRBD1 (6 bases). Germline CDR1 is MDHEN and CDR2 is SYDVKM. With 5 bases removed from V and 0 bases from J, the gap between germline ends came to 14 bases. There are 15 residues in the CDR3. Based on the CDR3 plus reference TRBV28 and TRBJ2-7, the full variable domain is DVKVTQSSRYLVKRTGEKVFLECVQDMDHENMFWYRQDPGLGLRLIYFSYDVKMKEKGDIPEGYSVSREKKERFSLILESASTNQTSMYLCASSLTGSFSYEQYFGPGTRLTVT.

The chain combines TRBV11-3 with TRBJ2-3; maybe TRBD1 (6 bases). The germline gives CDR1 SGHNT, CDR2 YENEEA. There are 16 residues in the CDR3. V lost 3 bases to trimming and J lost 0 bases, with 13 bases between them. The CDR3 sequence is CASSFSKGVSTDTQYF. CDR3 coding DNA: TGTGCCAGCAGCTTTTCAAAGGGGGTTAGCACAGATACGCAGTATTTT.

The CDR3 sequence is CASGLARNLNTEAFF. In nucleotides, the CDR3 is TGTGCTAGTGGTTTGGCCCGAAACCTTAACACTGAAGCTTTCTTT. The V and J genes are TRBV12-5 and TRBJ1-1; D call uncertain. Trimming stripped 1 base from V and 2 bases from J, with 11 bases between. The length of the CDR3 is 15 residues. CDR1 is LGHNT, CDR2 FRNRAP, per germline.

The chain combines TRBV7-9 with TRBJ1-5; D not certain. Per germline, CDR1 SEHNR and CDR2 FQNEAQ (reference sequence). The V end lost 5 bases, the J end lost 6 bases, and 11 bases lay between the germline ends. The CDR3 is 13 amino acids. The CDR3 loop is CASSPLSAQPQHF. CDR3 nucleotides: TGTGCCAGCAGCCCGCTTTCGGCTCAGCCCCAGCATTTT.

The chain couples TRBV27 to TRBJ2-1, with 7 nucleotides matching TRBD2. This CDR3 has 20 residues. Trimming removed 8 bases from V and 0 bases from J; junction bases left unmatched: 22. CDR1 is MNHEY and CDR2 is SMNVEV in the germline V gene (reference sequence). The CDR3 protein is CASWDSVGRERGSSYNEQFF. CDR3 DNA: TGTGCCAGCTGGGATAGTGTTGGTAGGGAGCGGGGCAGCTCCTACAATGAGCAGTTCTTC.

The V and J genes are TRBV10-3 and TRBJ2-7; 8 nucleotides match TRBD2. The V and J ends lost 6 bases and 4 bases, in that order; junction bases with no gene match: 5. The CDR3 length is 13 residues. The germline V gene has CDR1 ENHRY and CDR2 SYGVKD. CDR3 residues: CAISLAGGYEQYF. DNA of the CDR3: TGTGCCATCAGCCTAGCGGGCGGATACGAGCAGTACTTC.

This chain links TRBV27 with TRBJ2-1; 9 bases align to TRBD1. Trimming cost V 8 bases and J 10 bases; bases outside gene matches: 6. CDR1 is MNHEY and CDR2 is SMNVEV in the germline V gene (reference sequence). The CDR3 covers 12 residues. CDR3 sequence: CASSPDRGEQFF. Here the CDR3 DNA reads TGTGCCAGCTCCCCGGACAGGGGCGAGCAGTTCTTC.

V is TRBV6-1 and J is TRBJ2-7; the D gene is possibly TRBD2 (5 bases). Trimming left V 4 bases short and J 3 bases short, with 10 bases between. CDR1 and CDR2 (germline): MNHNS, SASEGT. The CDR3 is 13 amino acids. DNA of the CDR3: TGTGCCAGCAGTGGAGGACTCCGCTACGAGCAGTACTTC. Translating gives CASSGGLRYEQYF.

V and J are TRBV5-1 and TRBJ1-5; D is perhaps TRBD1 (6 bases). The CDR3 is 14 amino acids. The ends were cut back, 4 bases at V and 3 bases at J, with 11 bases in the middle. From germline, CDR1 is SGHRS and CDR2 YFSETQ. This CDR3 reads CASSDGQPNQPQHF. In nucleotides, the CDR3 is TGCGCCAGCAGCGATGGACAGCCCAATCAGCCCCAGCATTTT. Full variable domain (remainder filled in from reference TRBV5-1 and TRBJ1-5): KAGVTQTPRYLIKTRGQQVTLSCSPISGHRSVSWYQQTPGQGLQFLFEYFSETQRNKGNFPGRFSGRQFSNSRSEMNVSTLELGDSALYLCASSDGQPNQPQHFGDGTRLSIL.

CDR3 DNA sequence: TGTGCCAGCGGCGACTCTAACTATGGCTACACCTTC. This sequence encodes CASGDSNYGYTF. The V call is TRBV6-5, the J call TRBJ1-2; no clear D gene. CDR1 is MNHEY and CDR2 is SVGAGI in the germline V gene. The V end lost 8 bases, the J end lost 0 bases, and 7 bases lay between the germline ends. The CDR3 has 12 residues.

The chain employs TRBV2 and TRBJ2-5; no firm D call. Germline-derived CDR1 and CDR2 are SNHLY and FYNNEI. This CDR3 has 11 residues. V was clipped by 5 bases and J by 0 bases, with 1 base between them. The CDR3 region is CASSYQETQYF. CDR3 coding DNA: TGTGCCAGCAGTTACCAAGAGACCCAGTACTTC.

The V and J genes are TRBV19 and TRBJ2-1, with 12 nucleotides matching TRBD2. This CDR3 is built from 13 residues. CDR1 is LNHDA, CDR2 SQIVND, per germline (reference sequence). Trimming took 7 bases from V and 10 from J; bases not matched to a gene: 5. As DNA, the CDR3 is TGTGCCAGTAAGACTAGCGGGAGAACCGAGCAGTTCTTC. Protein product: CASKTSGRTEQFF.

The gene calls are TRBV19 and TRBJ2-2; TRBD1 aligns across 11 bases. From germline, CDR1 is LNHDA and CDR2 SQIVND (reference sequence). V lost 5 bases and J lost 7; bases outside the gene matches: 6. CDR3 length: 15 amino acids. CDR3 sequence: CASSPGTGGLGELFF. CDR3 DNA: TGTGCCAGTAGTCCCGGGACAGGGGGTCTCGGGGAGCTGTTTTTT.

The rearrangement joins TRBV7-6 to TRBJ2-2; D is uncertain. The V end lost 5 bases, the J end lost 6 bases, and 13 bases lay between the germline ends. The CDR3 sequence is 14 residues long. Germline CDR1 reads SGHVS; CDR2 reads FNYEAQ. CDR3 sequence: CASSPLGGAGELFF. The CDR3 DNA is TGTGCCAGCAGCCCCTTAGGTGGCGCCGGGGAGCTGTTTTTT.

The chain links TRBV5-1 to TRBJ2-5; possible D gene TRBD2, 5 bases. The CDR3 has 14 amino acids. Germline V gene data show CDR1 as SGHRS and CDR2 as YFSETQ. V was cut by 2 bases and J by 4 bases, with 12 bases left in between. The CDR3 loop is CASSLPGIRETQYF. The CDR3 DNA is TGCGCCAGCAGCTTACCCGGGATCCGAGAGACCCAGTACTTC.

As DNA, the CDR3 is TGTGCCAGCAGCTTGTCCGGGACAGGGGTCCACGAGCAGTACTTC. It translates to CASSLSGTGVHEQYF. J is TRBJ2-7 and V is TRBV7-6; 10 nucleotides agree with TRBD1. Unmatched junction bases numbered 7, after V lost 3 bases and J lost 5 bases. This CDR3 region has 15 residues. The germline V gene has CDR1 SGHVS and CDR2 FNYEAQ.

The CDR3 protein is CSVEGTSGRSSYEQYF. In DNA form, the CDR3 reads TGCAGCGTTGAAGGGACTAGCGGGCGGAGCTCCTACGAGCAGTACTTC. This chain links TRBV29-1 with TRBJ2-7, with 11 bases lining up with TRBD2. The germline CDR1 and CDR2 sequences are SQVTM and ANQGSEA. The CDR3 contains 16 residues. V shed 1 base and J 0 bases; nucleotides not matched to a gene: 5.

This clone has just one count. This chain connects TRBV7-8 to TRBJ1-2; D gene uncertain. Per germline, CDR1 SGHVS and CDR2 FQNEAQ. V was trimmed by 0 bases and J by 4 bases, leaving 21 bases between them. The CDR3 spans 18 residues. The CDR3 DNA reads TGTGCCAGCAGCTTAGCCCGGGCAACCCGCCTTGTCACCTATGGCTACACCTTC. Protein product: CASSLARATRLVTYGYTF.

The chain is built from TRBV29-1 and TRBJ2-7, with 9 bases fitting TRBD1. This CDR3 has 13 amino acids. Per germline, CDR1 SQVTM and CDR2 ANQGSEA. Trimming cost V 8 bases and J 5 bases; bases outside gene matches: 10. The chain's CDR3 is CSIRGQGFHEQYF. The CDR3 coding sequence is TGCAGCATTCGGGGACAGGGTTTCCACGAGCAGTACTTC.

The rearrangement uses TRBV7-9 and TRBJ2-7; no reliable D call. In germline, CDR1 is SEHNR, CDR2 FQNEAQ (reference sequence). This CDR3 region has 13 residues. The ends were cut back, 2 bases at V and 5 bases at J, with 10 bases in the middle. Written as DNA, the CDR3 is TGTGCCAGCAGCTTAATAAGTTTGGACGAGCAGTACTTC. This translates into CASSLISLDEQYF. Drawing the rest from reference TRBV7-9 and TRBJ2-7, the complete variable domain is DTGVSQNPRHKITKRGQNVTFRCDPISEHNRLYWYRQTLGQGPEFLTYFQNEAQLEKSRLLSDRFSAERPKGSFSTLEIQRTEQGDSAMYLCASSLISLDEQYFGPGTRLTVT.

The table lists this clone with a count of one. Other DNA sequences in the sample encode the same CDR3. The chain has TRBV6-5 and TRBJ1-1; 7 bases align to TRBD1. The CDR3 covers 15 residues. Trimming took 0 bases from V and 2 from J; bases not matched to a gene: 3. Germline V gene data show CDR1 as MNHEY and CDR2 as SVGAGI. The CDR3 nucleotides read TGTGCCAGCAGTTACTCCGGGACAGCCAACACTGAAGCTTTCTTT. Encoded protein: CASSYSGTANTEAFF.

The genes are TRBV6-6 and TRBJ1-1; the D is unclear. CDR1 is MNHNY and CDR2 is SVGAGI in the germline V gene (reference sequence). V was trimmed by 0 bases and J by 0 bases, leaving 5 bases between them. There are 14 residues in the CDR3. Here the CDR3 reads CASSYSRLNTEAFF. DNA for the CDR3: TGTGCCAGCAGTTACTCAAGGTTGAACACTGAAGCTTTCTTT.

V usage is TRBV29-1 and J usage is TRBJ2-3; 7 bases line up with TRBD2. There are 15 residues in the CDR3. Trimming took 4 bases from V and 2 from J; bases not matched to a gene: 9. Germline lookup yields CDR1 SQVTM and CDR2 ANQGSEA. Written as DNA, the CDR3 is TGCAGCGTTGTAGAGAGCGGGACCCACACAGATACGCAGTATTTT. Its translation is CSVVESGTHTDTQYF.

The rearrangement uses TRBV28 and TRBJ2-4; D is undetermined. Trimming stripped 5 bases from V and 5 bases from J, with 13 bases between. Germline V gives CDR1 MDHEN, CDR2 SYDVKM. This CDR3 is built from 14 residues. The CDR3: CASSPPDTENIQYF. Written as DNA, the CDR3 is TGTGCCAGCAGTCCCCCAGACACGGAAAACATTCAGTACTTC.

On this clone: Other DNA sequences in this sample translate to the same CDR3. The V call is TRBV18, the J call TRBJ2-7; no clear D gene. Germline CDR1 and CDR2: KGHSH and LQKENI. V lost 3 bases to trimming and J lost 0 bases, with 6 bases between them. CDR3 length equals 13 residues. CDR3 in amino acids: CASSPLSSYEQYF. DNA for the CDR3: TGTGCCAGCTCACCGCTGAGCTCCTACGAGCAGTACTTC.

Here the CDR3 reads CASSLGQATEAFF. In DNA, the CDR3 is TGTGCCAGCAGCTTAGGACAGGCAACTGAAGCTTTCTTT. The rearrangement links TRBV11-2 to TRBJ1-1, with a tentative D call TRBD1 (6 bases). V was pared by 1 base and J by 5 bases, with 8 bases between. The germline CDR1 and CDR2 sequences are SGHAT and FQNNGV. This CDR3 has 13 amino acids.

CDR3 sequence: CASSVPFKTSGESSYNEQFF. The CDR3 DNA follows: TGTGCCAGCAGTGTACCCTTTAAGACTAGCGGGGAAAGCTCCTACAATGAGCAGTTCTTC. This sequence joins TRBV2 and TRBJ2-1; 11 bases agree with TRBD2. The CDR3 is 20 amino acids. V lost 4 bases to trimming and J lost 0 bases; unmatched junction nucleotides: 14. Looked up from germline, CDR1 is SNHLY and CDR2 is FYNNEI.

The chain has TRBV7-9 and TRBJ1-2, with a weak D call TRBD1 (5 bases). Between the trimmed V and J ends, which lost 1 base and 8 bases, there was a span of 14 bases. Per the germline V gene, CDR1 is SEHNR and CDR2 is FQNEAQ (reference sequence). The CDR3 runs to 14 residues. DNA for the CDR3: TGTGCCAGCAGCTTAGGATTGACAGCAAGCGGCTACACCTTC. It yields the protein CASSLGLTASGYTF.